The 2 T cell receptor beta chains below were found in one sample sequenced in a study of cytomegalovirus exposure and HLA in healthy donors. Use of 60 Vbeta and 13 Jbeta primers characterized the PCR. The table came from immunoSEQ multiplex PCR; TCRdb's copy has only in-frame clones and leaves some out. The repertoire consists of fewer than 85,000 clones, with less than 80% occurring once and the leading ten covering roughly 12%. The sample comprised PBMCs. All receptors derive from a middle-aged woman in good health and CMV-seropositive.

This clone was recorded a few times. The J gene is TRBJ2-1, the V gene TRBV5-6; 9 nucleotides align to TRBD1. The junction had 11 bases not matched to a gene; V was cut back by 4 bases and J by 6 bases. CDR3 length: 16 residues. From germline, CDR1 is SGHDT and CDR2 YYEEEE. CDR3 loop: CASSIRTGALGNEQFF. The CDR3 nucleotides are TGTGCCAGCAGCATCCGGACAGGGGCGTTGGGCAATGAGCAGTTCTTC. Drawing the rest from reference TRBV5-6 and TRBJ2-1, the complete variable domain is DAGVTQSPTHLIKTRGQQVTLRCSPKSGHDTVSWYQQALGQGPQFIFQYYEEEERQRGNFPDRFSGHQFPNYSSELNVNALLLGDSALYLCASSIRTGALGNEQFFGPGTRLTVL.

This chain uses TRBV29-1 with TRBJ1-2; 7 nucleotides line up with TRBD1. The CDR3 contains 15 residues. Trimming took 2 bases from V and 6 from J; bases not matched to a gene: 12. Germline V gives CDR1 SQVTM, CDR2 ANQGSEA. CDR3 protein: CSVESRQGSSDGYTF. In DNA form, the CDR3 reads TGCAGCGTTGAATCCCGACAGGGATCCAGCGATGGCTACACCTTC.